The 26 T cell receptor beta chains listed next were all sequenced from one sample in a study of cytomegalovirus exposure and HLA in healthy donors (dated by TCRdb to about 2017). Receptor libraries were prepared by the immunoSEQ multiplex PCR assay. For the multiplex PCR, a mixture combining 60 forward primers for TCR Vbeta segments and 13 reverse primers for TCR Jbeta segments was used. As stored in TCRdb, this immuneACCESS dataset retains in-frame rearrangements with V and J assigned. A fraction of the clones does not appear; measured against another copy, unresolved V genes explain less than half of the discrepancy, and the remainder lacks a known reason. Counted in this sample were 95,000 to 150,000 clones; around 79% of them appeared once. The top ten constitute 6.3% of the sample. Material: PBMCs. Receptors were obtained from a woman between 40 and 50 years old in good health and CMV-seronegative.

The gene calls are TRBV10-1 and TRBJ1-2, with D uncertain. The CDR3 totals 12 residues. The germline gives CDR1 WNHNN, CDR2 SYGVQD (reference sequence). Trimming removed 4 bases from V and 4 bases from J, with 7 bases in between. This chain's CDR3 is CASSAAGYGYTF. CDR3 coding DNA: TGCGCCAGCAGTGCCGCGGGCTATGGCTACACCTTC.

V gene TRBV9 combines with J gene TRBJ1-3; 8 bases fit TRBD1. Per the germline V gene, CDR1 is SGDLS and CDR2 is YYNGEE. J gave up 3 bases and V 4 bases, and 3 bases lay outside the gene matches. The CDR3 is made up of 14 amino acids. CDR3 protein: CASSSQGVGNTIYF. The CDR3, as DNA: TGTGCCAGCAGCTCACAGGGGGTTGGAAACACCATATATTTT.

The chain couples TRBV21-1 to TRBJ2-1; the D call TRBD2 from the table was never checked on the DNA. TRBV21-1 is tagged as a pseudogene. The CDR3 spans 20 residues. The CDR3 here is CASSKVRRGSGVRHGNEQFF. The CDR3 DNA sequence: TGTGCCAGCAGCAAAGTGCGAAGGGGAAGCGGGGTCCGTCACGGGAATGAGCAGTTCTTC.

The rearrangement uses TRBV29-1 and TRBJ2-5; TRBD2 agrees at 8 bases. CDR3 length: 14 residues. Trimming removed 6 bases from V and 2 bases from J; junction bases left unmatched: 8. Germline V gene lookup returns CDR1 SQVTM and CDR2 ANQGSEA. As DNA, the CDR3 is TGCAGCGTCCTTAGCGGGGCCAAGCAAGAGACCCAGTACTTC. Translating gives CSVLSGAKQETQYF.

The CDR3 nucleotides are TGCGCCAGCAGCCAAATGGGACAGGGGATAACAGATACGCAGTATTTT. It specifies CASSQMGQGITDTQYF. The chain recombines TRBV4-3 with TRBJ2-3; 10 bases are shared with TRBD1. The junction had 5 bases not matched to a gene; V was cut back by 2 bases and J by 3 bases. The CDR3 covers 16 residues. Germline V lookup: CDR1 LGHNA, CDR2 YSLEER.

The J gene is TRBJ1-2, the V gene TRBV18; TRBD1 might be the D (5 bases). V was pared by 4 bases and J by 0 bases, with 12 bases between. This CDR3 has 15 residues. Per the germline V gene, CDR1 is KGHSH and CDR2 is LQKENI. The CDR3 reads CASSLSDSPNYGYTF. The CDR3 nucleotides read TGTGCCAGCTCACTATCCGACAGCCCTAACTATGGCTACACCTTC.

The rearrangement links TRBV29-1 to TRBJ1-2, with 7 nucleotides matching TRBD1. V lost 6 bases and J lost 1; bases outside the gene matches: 5. Looked up from germline, CDR1 is SQVTM and CDR2 is ANQGSEA. This CDR3 has 13 residues. CDR3 sequence (DNA): TGCAGCGTCCAGTGGGACAGTAACTATGGCTACACCTTC. Translated, it gives CSVQWDSNYGYTF.

This chain connects TRBV10-3 to TRBJ2-3; a possible D gene is TRBD2 (6 bases). V shed 8 bases and J shed 2 bases, with 11 bases lying between them. The CDR3 extends over 13 amino acids. Germline CDR1 reads ENHRY; CDR2 reads SYGVKD. Here the CDR3 reads CAIGWRDTDTQYF. The DNA of the CDR3 is TGTGCCATCGGGTGGAGGGACACAGATACGCAGTATTTT.

The chain links TRBV5-1 to TRBJ1-1; TRBD1 might be the D (5 bases). V lost 1 base, J lost 0 bases, and 7 bases lay in between. Germline V gene lookup returns CDR1 SGHRS and CDR2 YFSETQ. CDR3 length: 14 residues. Here the CDR3 reads CASSLTGMNTEAFF. The CDR3 coding sequence is TGCGCCAGCAGCTTGACAGGCATGAACACTGAAGCTTTCTTT. The variable domain in full, completed from reference TRBV5-1 and TRBJ1-1, reads KAGVTQTPRYLIKTRGQQVTLSCSPISGHRSVSWYQQTPGQGLQFLFEYFSETQRNKGNFPGRFSGRQFSNSRSEMNVSTLELGDSALYLCASSLTGMNTEAFFGQGTRLTVV.

V gene TRBV7-9 combines with J gene TRBJ2-1; D perhaps matches TRBD2 (5 bases). This CDR3 contains 17 residues. CDR1 and CDR2 (germline): SEHNR, FQNEAQ (reference sequence). V lost 0 bases and J lost 0, with 12 bases in between. CDR3 amino acids: CASSLASAASSYNEQFF. In DNA, the CDR3 is TGTGCCAGCAGCTTAGCGTCAGCGGCGAGCTCCTACAATGAGCAGTTCTTC.

The chain uses TRBV7-2 and TRBJ1-1, with D possibly TRBD1 on 5 matching bases. V was cut by 0 bases and J by 0 bases, with 14 bases left in between. CDR1 SGHTA and CDR2 FQGNSA come from the germline V gene. There are 17 residues in the CDR3. The CDR3 region is CASSLALQGSVNTEAFF. Written as DNA, the CDR3 is TGTGCCAGCAGCTTAGCGCTTCAGGGTTCGGTGAACACTGAAGCTTTCTTT.

This rearrangement joins TRBV9 to TRBJ2-1; 9 bases map to TRBD2. V lost 0 bases, J lost 6 bases, and 7 bases stayed unmatched. The CDR3 runs to 16 residues. CDR1 SGDLS and CDR2 YYNGEE come from the germline V gene. CDR3 nucleotides: TGTGCCAGCAGCGTAGCGCGTAGCGGGAGCTCCAATGAGCAGTTCTTC. Translation gives CASSVARSGSSNEQFF.

This clone came up once. V usage is TRBV5-1 and J usage is TRBJ1-2; D is uncertain. The V gene lost 0 bases and the J gene lost 3 bases, with 9 bases spanning the gap. CDR1 is SGHRS, CDR2 YFSETQ, per germline. This CDR3 has 14 residues. The CDR3 sequence: CASSLGGVDYGYTF. The CDR3 region has the DNA TGCGCCAGCAGCTTGGGCGGGGTGGACTATGGCTACACCTTC.

This clone was seen a single time. J is TRBJ2-3 and V is TRBV5-1; 7 bases fit TRBD2. In germline, CDR1 is SGHRS, CDR2 YFSETQ. The ends lost 4 bases at V and 4 bases at J; junction bases unmatched: 6. The CDR3 is 14 residues long. CDR3 sequence (DNA): TGCGCCAGCAGCGGGCTGGGGGGGTCAGATACGCAGTATTTT. Its translation is CASSGLGGSDTQYF.

This clone has a single count. The chain carries TRBV5-1 and TRBJ2-1, with TRBD2 as a possible D gene (6 bases). V lost 0 bases and J 1 base, leaving 8 bases between the germline ends. This CDR3 is 15 amino acids long. Germline values: CDR1 SGHRS, CDR2 YFSETQ. CDR3 sequence: CASSLGGTSYNEQFF. CDR3 in DNA: TGCGCCAGCAGCTTGGGCGGGACGTCCTACAATGAGCAGTTCTTC.

The rearrangement links TRBV28 to TRBJ2-1; 9 positions match TRBD2. V was pared by 5 bases and J by 4 bases, with 9 bases of the junction left unmatched. CDR3 size: 16 residues. From germline, CDR1 is MDHEN and CDR2 SYDVKM. CDR3 in amino acids: CASSGGVAGVYNEQFF. The CDR3 coding sequence is TGTGCCAGCAGTGGCGGGGTAGCGGGAGTTTACAATGAGCAGTTCTTC. Variable domain in full (rest from reference TRBV28 and TRBJ2-1): DVKVTQSSRYLVKRTGEKVFLECVQDMDHENMFWYRQDPGLGLRLIYFSYDVKMKEKGDIPEGYSVSREKKERFSLILESASTNQTSMYLCASSGGVAGVYNEQFFGPGTRLTVL.

This clone was picked up many times. This chain joins TRBV11-2 and TRBJ1-3; D not certain. Germline V gene sequence: CDR1 SGHAT, CDR2 FQNNGV. This CDR3 region has 13 residues. The V and J ends lost 1 base and 8 bases respectively, with 9 bases between them. The CDR3 is CASSLAPMYTIYF. The CDR3 DNA reads TGTGCCAGCAGCTTAGCCCCTATGTACACCATATATTTT.

In DNA form, the CDR3 reads TGTGCCAGCAGTCCCTTACTTGAAAAACTGTTTTTT. Translating it yields CASSPLLEKLFF. The chain combines TRBV2 with TRBJ1-4; D remains ambiguous. Germline V CDR1 and CDR2: SNHLY, FYNNEI. V lost 5 bases to trimming and J lost 7 bases, with 8 bases between them. The CDR3 extends over 12 amino acids. Full variable domain (missing parts from reference TRBV2 and TRBJ1-4): EPEVTQTPSHQVTQMGQEVILRCVPISNHLYFYWYRQILGQKVEFLVSFYNNEISEKSEIFDDQFSVERPDGSNFTLKIRSTKLEDSAMYFCASSPLLEKLFFGSGTQLSVL.

Comments on this clone: One end of the junction fails to match germline, which may point to a read error. V usage is TRBV4-1 and J usage is TRBJ2-7, with D tentatively TRBD2 (6 bases). The CDR3 has 14 residues. In germline, CDR1 is MGHRA, CDR2 YSYEKL. This CDR3 is CASSQGRTSYEQYF. The CDR3 DNA is TGTGCCAGCAGCCAAGGGAGGACCTCCTACGAGCAGTACTTC.

This clone was counted once. The V and J genes are TRBV5-1 and TRBJ2-4, with 12 bases that match TRBD1. Germline-derived CDR1 and CDR2 are SGHRS and YFSETQ. The CDR3 sequence is 14 residues long. The J segment lost 9 bases and the V segment lost 4 bases, leaving 5 bases of the junction unmatched. CDR3 region: CASSPGTGGVIQYF. The CDR3, as DNA: TGCGCCAGCAGCCCTGGGACAGGGGGCGTCATTCAGTACTTC.

This rearrangement joins TRBV5-6 to TRBJ1-6; tentatively, D is TRBD1 (5 bases). The germline gives CDR1 SGHDT, CDR2 YYEEEE. Trimming left V 5 bases short and J 3 bases short, with 15 bases between. CDR3 size: 16 residues. The CDR3 sequence is CASRTAGLSYNSPLHF. DNA for the CDR3: TGTGCCAGCAGAACCGCGGGACTGAGCTATAATTCACCCCTCCACTTT.

This rearrangement joins TRBV10-3 to TRBJ2-7, with TRBD1 identical over 9 bases. The CDR3 spans 13 residues. V shed 8 bases and J 4 bases; nucleotides not matched to a gene: 6. Germline CDR1 ENHRY, CDR2 SYGVKD. CDR3 loop: CAIQPGQGYEQYF. CDR3 sequence (DNA): TGTGCCATCCAACCGGGACAGGGTTACGAGCAGTACTTC.

This clone was counted between two and nine times. The chain joins TRBV5-4 to TRBJ2-7; D remains unclear. The germline V gene encodes CDR1 SGHNT and CDR2 YYREEE (reference sequence). The ends were cut back, 4 bases at V and 6 bases at J, with 14 bases in the middle. CDR3 length: 13 residues. The CDR3 coding sequence is TGTGCCAGCAGCGTGGACGTGGGCTCCGAGCAGTACTTC. Translating it yields CASSVDVGSEQYF. Combining the CDR3 with reference TRBV5-4 and TRBJ2-7 gives the whole variable domain ETGVTQSPTHLIKTRGQQVTLRCSSQSGHNTVSWYQQALGQGPQFIFQYYREEENGRGNFPPRFSGLQFPNYSSELNVNALELDDSALYLCASSVDVGSEQYFGPGTRLTVT.

The V call is TRBV6-5, the J call TRBJ1-6, with TRBD1 as a possible D gene (5 bases). Germline-derived CDR1 and CDR2 are MNHEY and SVGAGI. The CDR3 covers 15 residues. The germline V and J ends were trimmed by 5 bases and 7 bases, with 15 bases remaining between them. Written as DNA, the CDR3 is TGTGCCAGCAGTACGCAGGAGGGGTTGAATTCACCCCTCCACTTT. It translates to CASSTQEGLNSPLHF.

This chain connects TRBV19 to TRBJ2-3; D is perhaps TRBD2 (7 bases). The CDR3 sequence is 19 residues long. From germline, CDR1 is LNHDA and CDR2 SQIVND (reference sequence). Trimming took off 4 bases at V and 6 bases at J, with 29 bases between the two ends. In DNA form, the CDR3 reads TGTGCCAGTAGTAACCCCAGGAGGGGGGGGGATCGCGGTACGGATACGCAGTATTTT. This encodes CASSNPRRGGDRGTDTQYF.

The chain couples TRBV19 to TRBJ2-5, with 10 nucleotides matching TRBD2. J lost 5 bases, V lost 5 bases, and 8 bases had no gene match. CDR1 is LNHDA and CDR2 is SQIVND in the germline V gene (reference sequence). The CDR3 spans 15 residues. The CDR3 nucleotides read TGTGCCAGTAGTGGAGCGGGAGGGCTCGGTGAGACCCAGTACTTC. This codes for CASSGAGGLGETQYF.